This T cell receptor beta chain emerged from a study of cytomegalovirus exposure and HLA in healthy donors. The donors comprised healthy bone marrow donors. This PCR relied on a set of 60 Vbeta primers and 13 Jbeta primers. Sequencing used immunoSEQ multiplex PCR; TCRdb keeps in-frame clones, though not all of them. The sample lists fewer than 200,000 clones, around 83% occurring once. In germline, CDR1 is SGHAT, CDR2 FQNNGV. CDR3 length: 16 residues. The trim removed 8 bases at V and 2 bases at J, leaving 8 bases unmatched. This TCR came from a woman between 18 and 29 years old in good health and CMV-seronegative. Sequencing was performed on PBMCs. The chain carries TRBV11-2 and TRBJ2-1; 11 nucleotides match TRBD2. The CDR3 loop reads CASGKTSGKTYNEQFF. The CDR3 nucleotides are TGTGCCAGCGGAAAGACTAGCGGGAAAACCTACAATGAGCAGTTCTTC.